The sequence of this TCR beta chain was determined in a study of shared clonotypes between healthy human individuals. With regard to this clone: Antigen specificity is unknown.

Authors' data handling: ImmunoSEQ output lacked quality scores and full-length reads, limiting matched filtering. Generated by immunoSEQ multiplex PCR, the TCRdb table keeps only in-frame clones and is missing some. That table supplies the V and J calls and clone size; D and trimming were determined from the DNA. The sample lists just over 2,000,000 clones; 85% to 95% were seen once. The CDR3 length is 13 residues. V lost 4 bases, J lost 5 bases, and 4 bases stayed unmatched. Germline V gives CDR1 MGHDK, CDR2 SYGVNS. General study results and limits: It was anticipated that sequencing depth would influence how many clonotypes donors shared. In several donors, around 5% of naive CD4 clonotypes appeared in common.

Sequencing was performed on naive CD4+ T cells sorted from blood. The subset is: CD45RA+ positively selected. The chain has TRBV25-1 and TRBJ2-5, with TRBD2 matching 7 bases. This receptor was taken from a man younger than 35 in good health. The CDR3 loop reads CASSGGSGETQYF. The CDR3 DNA sequence: TGTGCCAGCAGTGGCGGGAGCGGGGAGACCCAGTACTTC.